This T cell receptor beta chain came from a study of blood T cell repertoires in COVID-19. The overall study: Specimens from acute and convalescent COVID-19 originated in the United States, Italy and Spain. PBMCs, B-cell-depleted T cells, or T cells provided the cDNA or gDNA that made up the material.

TCRdb's table, derived via immunoSEQ multiplex PCR, lists solely in-frame clones and lacks some. The repertoire consists of about 190,000 clones, with more than 60% occurring once and the leading ten covering approximately 13%. The V gene end was trimmed by 5 bases and the J gene end by 1 base; junction bases not matched to a gene: 18. The CDR3 is 20 amino acids. Per germline, CDR1 SGHVS and CDR2 FQNEAQ. This TCR was sampled from a man in his fifties or sixties who had recovered from COVID-19. V gene TRBV7-8 combines with J gene TRBJ1-3, with TRBD1 matching 9 bases. The sample was peripheral blood. The CDR3 coding sequence is TGTGCCAGCAGCCGTTCAAGGACAGGGGCGGCGGGATGGTCTGGAAACACCATATATTTT. The encoded protein is CASSRSRTGAAGWSGNTIYF.